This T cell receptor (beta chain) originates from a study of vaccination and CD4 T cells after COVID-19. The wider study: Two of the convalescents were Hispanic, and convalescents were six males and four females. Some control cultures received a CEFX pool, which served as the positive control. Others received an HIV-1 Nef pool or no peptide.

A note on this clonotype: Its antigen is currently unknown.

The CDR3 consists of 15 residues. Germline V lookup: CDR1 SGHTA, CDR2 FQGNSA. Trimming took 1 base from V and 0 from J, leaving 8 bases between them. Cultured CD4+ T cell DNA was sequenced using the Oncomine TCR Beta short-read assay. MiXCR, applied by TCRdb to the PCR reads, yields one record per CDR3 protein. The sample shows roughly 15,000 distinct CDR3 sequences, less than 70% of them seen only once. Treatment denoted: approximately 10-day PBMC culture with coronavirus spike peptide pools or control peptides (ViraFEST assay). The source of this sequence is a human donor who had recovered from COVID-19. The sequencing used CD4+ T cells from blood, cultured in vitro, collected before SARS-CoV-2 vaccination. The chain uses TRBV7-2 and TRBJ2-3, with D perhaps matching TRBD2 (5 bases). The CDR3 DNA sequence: TGTGCCAGCAGCTTAGAAGGCGGGAGCACAGATACGCAGTATTTT. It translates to CASSLEGGSTDTQYF.